The 27 T cell receptor beta chains reported below all come from one sample, sequenced in a study of T-cell reconstitution after alpha-beta-depleted transplantation in children. As it was prepared, the TCRbeta library received unique molecular identifiers. TCRdb reprocessed the PCR reads with MiXCR, giving one entry per CDR3 protein. The sample lists about 1,000,000 distinct CDR3 sequences; 25% to 30% were seen once. Specimen: PBMCs, mostly from graft donor cells, collected 360 days after TCRalphabeta/CD19-depleted stem cell transplant. Receptors were obtained from a boy less than two years old who had a stem cell transplant for SCID, so the T cells may come from the graft donor.

The chain has TRBV2 and TRBJ2-1; perhaps TRBD1 as D (6 bases). This CDR3 is built from 12 residues. V was clipped by 5 bases and J by 7 bases, with 9 bases between them. CDR1 is SNHLY and CDR2 is FYNNEI in the germline V gene. The CDR3: CASSIRGNEQFF. The CDR3 coding sequence is TGTGCCAGCAGTATCAGGGGAAATGAGCAGTTCTTC.

This rearrangement joins TRBV20-1 to TRBJ2-7; TRBD1 agrees at 7 bases. The CDR3 spans 15 residues. V was pared by 6 bases and J by 3 bases, with 14 bases of the junction left unmatched. Germline V gives CDR1 DFQATT, CDR2 SNEGSKA (reference sequence). The CDR3 region is CSANPGQTIYYEQYF. The CDR3 region has the DNA TGCAGTGCGAACCCGGGACAGACAATATACTACGAGCAGTACTTC.

V and J are TRBV24-1 and TRBJ2-6; D is unresolved. This CDR3 region has 15 residues. The V and J ends lost 9 bases and 0 bases respectively, with 11 bases between them. From germline, CDR1 is KGHDR and CDR2 SFDVKD. The CDR3 nucleotides read TGTGCCACCGCCAAAGTGCGCTCTGGGGCCAACGTCCTGACTTTC. Translation gives CATAKVRSGANVLTF.

The V gene is TRBV6-1, the J gene TRBJ2-3; the match to TRBD1 covers 9 bases. The length of the CDR3 is 15 residues. The ends lost 6 bases at V and 5 bases at J; junction bases unmatched: 9. Looked up from germline, CDR1 is MNHNS and CDR2 is SASEGT. CDR3 protein: CASSRQGVARDTQYF. Here the CDR3 DNA reads TGTGCCAGCAGCCGACAGGGGGTCGCCAGAGATACGCAGTATTTT.

The rearrangement uses TRBV7-9 and TRBJ1-4; 7 bases agree with TRBD1. V dropped 1 base and J dropped 8; count of bases not matched to a gene: 10. Looked up from germline, CDR1 is SEHNR and CDR2 is FQNEAQ (reference sequence). The CDR3 spans 16 residues. The CDR3 bases are TGTGCCAGCAGCTTAGACCGGGACAGTGCTCCCGAAAAACTGTTTTTT. Its protein product is CASSLDRDSAPEKLFF.

This clonotype was seen more than once but under ten times. This chain joins TRBV28 and TRBJ2-6; D ambiguous. The ends were cut back, 5 bases at V and 3 bases at J, with 8 bases in the middle. The length of the CDR3 is 14 residues. CDR1 MDHEN and CDR2 SYDVKM come from the germline V gene. The CDR3 coding sequence is TGTGCCAGCAGTCCTATCGTTGGGGCCAACGTCCTGACTTTC. This gives the protein CASSPIVGANVLTF.

The J gene is TRBJ2-5, the V gene TRBV20-1; D perhaps matches TRBD2 (6 bases). Germline CDR1 and CDR2: DFQATT and SNEGSKA (reference sequence). Trimming stripped 1 base from V and 7 bases from J, with 19 bases between. The length of the CDR3 is 15 residues. CDR3: CSARGTQGAGGTQYF. The CDR3 region has the DNA TGCAGTGCTAGAGGAACGCAAGGGGCCGGGGGGACCCAGTACTTC.

This sequence joins TRBV6-6 and TRBJ2-7; tentatively, D is TRBD2 (5 bases). The V gene lost 4 bases and the J gene lost 3 bases, with 10 bases spanning the gap. The CDR3 contains 13 residues. Germline lookup yields CDR1 MNHNY and CDR2 SVGAGI (reference sequence). The CDR3 region has the DNA TGTGCCAGCAGTTTCGGGATTTTCTACGAGCAGTACTTC. Its protein product is CASSFGIFYEQYF.

This clonotype was detected only a few times. The chain combines TRBV6-5 with TRBJ1-6; D might be TRBD1 (6 bases). The CDR3 runs 15 residues. Trimming pared 2 bases from V and 6 bases from J, leaving 11 bases between. CDR1 is MNHEY and CDR2 is SVGAGI in the germline V gene. The CDR3 DNA follows: TGTGCCAGCAGTTACACGGGGGCCTCTAATTCACCCCTCCACTTT. It specifies CASSYTGASNSPLHF.

There are a few counts of this clonotype. The rearrangement uses TRBV4-2 and TRBJ2-1; no firm D call. This CDR3 is built from 15 residues. V was cut by 0 bases and J by 4 bases, with 10 bases left in between. Germline V gives CDR1 LGHNA, CDR2 YNFKEQ. Written as DNA, the CDR3 is TGTGCCAGCAGCCAAGACGGCCTCCTATACAATGAGCAGTTCTTC. Encoded protein: CASSQDGLLYNEQFF.

V is TRBV6-1 and J is TRBJ2-1, with 9 bases aligning to TRBD2. V dropped 6 bases and J dropped 4; count of bases not matched to a gene: 13. The CDR3 contains 17 residues. Germline CDR1 reads MNHNS; CDR2 reads SASEGT. CDR3 region: CASSQSPLAGRYNEQFF. In DNA form, the CDR3 reads TGTGCCAGCAGCCAAAGCCCCCTAGCGGGGCGGTACAATGAGCAGTTCTTC.

The chain carries TRBV7-2 and TRBJ1-5, with 8 bases fitting TRBD1. Germline V gene data show CDR1 as SGHTA and CDR2 as FQGNSA. This CDR3 comprises 15 residues. The trim removed 3 bases at V and 7 bases at J, leaving 8 bases unmatched. The CDR3 here is CASSFQGARGQPQHF. CDR3 in DNA: TGTGCCAGCAGCTTCCAGGGGGCGAGGGGACAGCCCCAGCATTTT. Full variable domain (outside the CDR3, taken from reference TRBV7-2 and TRBJ1-5): GAGVSQSPSNKVTEKGKDVELRCDPISGHTALYWYRQSLGQGLEFLIYFQGNSAPDKSGLPSDRFSAERTGGSVSTLTIQRTQQEDSAVYLCASSFQGARGQPQHFGDGTRLSIL.

Here the CDR3 reads CASSPGYHQPQHF. For the CDR3, the DNA is TGTGCCAGCAGTCCGGGGTATCATCAGCCCCAGCATTTT. V is TRBV27 and J is TRBJ1-5, with D unresolved. Trimming removed 5 bases at V and 5 bases at J, with 10 bases between. CDR1 and CDR2 from the germline V gene are MNHEY and SMNVEV (reference sequence). The CDR3 sequence is 13 residues long.

V is TRBV6-2 or TRBV6-3 and J is TRBJ1-1; possibly TRBD1 for D (5 bases). Germline V gene lookup returns CDR1 MNHEY and CDR2 SVGEGT. The CDR3 is 14 amino acids. The V gene lost 4 bases and the J gene lost 4 bases, with 13 bases spanning the gap. This chain's CDR3 is CASSFTQGVTEAFF. Written as DNA, the CDR3 is TGTGCCAGCAGTTTTACCCAGGGAGTCACTGAAGCTTTCTTT.

The V call is TRBV20-1, the J call TRBJ2-1; a weak D match, TRBD2 (6 bases). V shed 6 bases and J shed 3 bases, with 15 bases lying between them. The CDR3 spans 14 residues. The germline CDR1 and CDR2 sequences are DFQATT and SNEGSKA (reference sequence). The CDR3 spells CSARDFSHYNEQFF. In DNA form, the CDR3 reads TGCAGTGCCAGGGACTTCTCCCACTACAATGAGCAGTTCTTC.

This chain links TRBV18 with TRBJ2-2; D is ambiguous. The germline gives CDR1 KGHSH, CDR2 LQKENI. V lost 2 bases and J 2 bases, leaving 6 bases between the germline ends. The length of the CDR3 is 14 residues. DNA for the CDR3: TGTGCCAGCTCACCAGAGCCCAACACCGGGGAGCTGTTTTTT. This codes for CASSPEPNTGELFF.

The V and J genes are TRBV10-3 and TRBJ2-5; 8 positions match TRBD1. The CDR3 has 14 residues. Germline assignment: CDR1 ENHRY and CDR2 SYGVKD. Trimming at V came to 6 bases and at J to 2 bases, leaving 5 bases not matched to a gene. The CDR3 DNA reads TGTGCCATCAGCCCGACAGGGGAGCAAGAGACCCAGTACTTC. Translation: CAISPTGEQETQYF.

This clonotype was observed a handful of times. V and J are TRBV6-5 and TRBJ1-1; 7 bases fit TRBD1. The CDR3 extends over 15 amino acids. The junction had 8 bases not matched to a gene; V was cut back by 2 bases and J by 5 bases. Per the germline V gene, CDR1 is MNHEY and CDR2 is SVGAGI. Written as DNA, the CDR3 is TGTGCCAGCAGTTACAGCAGGGGGAGAGGAACTGAAGCTTTCTTT. This gives the protein CASSYSRGRGTEAFF.

Worth noting for this clonotype: Since a much larger clone is just one base distant, this may be a read error. The J gene is TRBJ1-5, the V gene TRBV27; unclear D gene. V dropped 5 bases and J dropped 1 base, with 6 bases sitting between them. There are 13 residues in the CDR3. Germline CDR1 MNHEY, CDR2 SMNVEV (reference sequence). In nucleotides, the CDR3 is TGTGCCAGCAGTATCGACAGCAATCAGCCCCAGCATTTT. Protein sequence: CASSIDSNQPQHF.

In its sample, this clonotype was seen a few times. The V gene is TRBV4-2, the J gene TRBJ1-1, with 7 bases aligning to TRBD1. The CDR3 runs to 15 residues. J lost 0 bases, V lost 0 bases, and 1 base had no gene match. The germline V gene has CDR1 LGHNA and CDR2 YNFKEQ. The CDR3 protein is CASSQEDRMNTEAFF. The CDR3, as DNA: TGTGCCAGCAGCCAAGAGGACAGGATGAACACTGAAGCTTTCTTT.

This clonotype was detected only a few times. This sequence joins TRBV6-1 and TRBJ2-7; TRBD2 agrees at 8 bases. This CDR3 contains 14 residues. Germline CDR1 and CDR2: MNHNS and SASEGT. Trimming cost V 8 bases and J 5 bases; bases outside gene matches: 11. CDR3 bases: TGTGCCAGCGGCCCGACCGCGGGGGGCGACGAGCAGTACTTC. It encodes CASGPTAGGDEQYF.

The rearrangement joins TRBV6-1 to TRBJ2-3; D is ambiguous. V lost 7 bases and J lost 6, with 14 bases in between. CDR1 and CDR2 from the germline V gene are MNHNS and SASEGT. This CDR3 contains 13 residues. The CDR3 nucleotides read TGTGCCAGCACCCGCGGACCCCCCGATACGCAGTATTTT. Protein: CASTRGPPDTQYF.

A few counts support this clonotype. V and J are TRBV12-3 or TRBV12-4 and TRBJ2-7; 10 bases match TRBD1. The junction had 13 bases not matched to a gene; V was cut back by 6 bases and J by 2 bases. CDR3 length: 17 amino acids. The CDR3 loop reads CASSFGTGALSAYEQYF. For the CDR3, the DNA is TGTGCCAGCAGCTTTGGGACAGGGGCTTTGTCCGCCTACGAGCAGTACTTC.

This clonotype was counted at least ten times. The chain has TRBV6-2 or TRBV6-3 and TRBJ2-5; TRBD2 agrees at 12 bases. The ends lost 5 bases at V and 5 bases at J; junction bases unmatched: 15. The CDR3 consists of 18 residues. CDR1 is MNHEY, CDR2 SVGEGT, per germline. This chain's CDR3 is CASSRGTSSGGAHETQYF. Written as DNA, the CDR3 is TGTGCCAGCAGTCGTGGAACCTCTAGCGGGGGGGCCCACGAGACCCAGTACTTC.

The gene calls are TRBV5-5 and TRBJ1-1, with D perhaps matching TRBD1 (5 bases). Germline CDR1 and CDR2: SGHKS and YYEKEE (reference sequence). Deletions cut 2 bases from V and 6 bases from J, with 14 bases between. The length of the CDR3 is 14 residues. The CDR3 loop reads CASSLSTGLAEAFF. CDR3 nucleotide sequence: TGTGCCAGCAGCTTAAGCACAGGTCTGGCTGAAGCTTTCTTT.

This clonotype occurred a few times. This sequence joins TRBV5-1 and TRBJ1-1; D unresolved. The germline gives CDR1 SGHRS, CDR2 YFSETQ. The CDR3 totals 15 residues. Trimming took off 4 bases at V and 0 bases at J, with 13 bases between the two ends. The CDR3, as DNA: TGCGCCAGCAGCCGTGCGGTTGGGGTGAACACTGAAGCTTTCTTT. Protein sequence: CASSRAVGVNTEAFF. The full variable domain, with the rest looked up from reference TRBV5-1 and TRBJ1-1, is KAGVTQTPRYLIKTRGQQVTLSCSPISGHRSVSWYQQTPGQGLQFLFEYFSETQRNKGNFPGRFSGRQFSNSRSEMNVSTLELGDSALYLCASSRAVGVNTEAFFGQGTRLTVV.

This clonotype has only a few counts. The genes are TRBV7-9 and TRBJ2-7, with 8 bases matching TRBD1. CDR3 length: 14 amino acids. The germline gives CDR1 SEHNR, CDR2 FQNEAQ (reference sequence). J was trimmed by 3 bases and V by 4 bases; bases with no gene match: 5. This chain's CDR3 is CASSSRDRIYEQYF. As DNA, the CDR3 is TGTGCCAGCAGCTCCCGGGACAGGATCTACGAGCAGTACTTC.